One sample yielded the 17 T cell receptor beta chains listed below, sequenced in a study of blood T cell repertoires in COVID-19. Profiling relied on immunoSEQ multiplex PCR, and the TCRdb table lists in-frame clones only, not all of them. This table holds about 220,000 clones, about 86% found once. The sample comprised PBMCs or T cells enriched from blood (not recorded which). The receptors were sampled from a woman between 35 and 50 years old with acute COVID-19.

This chain uses TRBV27 with TRBJ2-2; 9 nucleotides agree with TRBD1. This CDR3 is 13 amino acids long. In germline, CDR1 is MNHEY, CDR2 SMNVEV (reference sequence). V lost 4 bases, J lost 7 bases, and 1 base stayed unmatched. The CDR3: CASSWTGDGELFF. The CDR3 coding sequence is TGTGCCAGCAGTTGGACAGGGGACGGGGAGCTGTTTTTT.

The table lists this clone with a count of one. J is TRBJ2-5 and V is TRBV11-1, with 8 bases fitting TRBD2. The CDR3 has 15 amino acids. Germline V gene sequence: CDR1 SGHAT, CDR2 FQDESV (reference sequence). V gave up 5 bases and J gave up 5 bases; unmatched junction bases: 10. The CDR3 here is CASSQSRTSRETQYF. For the CDR3, the DNA is TGTGCCAGCAGCCAGAGTAGGACTAGCAGGGAGACCCAGTACTTC.

This clone occurred once. The rearrangement links TRBV5-4 to TRBJ1-2, with 10 nucleotides matching TRBD1. The V gene's germline CDR1 is SGHNT and CDR2 YYREEE (reference sequence). Trimming cost V 4 bases and J 4 bases; bases outside gene matches: 4. The CDR3 consists of 14 residues. The CDR3 spells CASSGGTGAYGYTF. The CDR3 region has the DNA TGTGCCAGCAGCGGGGGGACAGGGGCCTATGGCTACACCTTC. The variable domain in full, completed from reference TRBV5-4 and TRBJ1-2, reads ETGVTQSPTHLIKTRGQQVTLRCSSQSGHNTVSWYQQALGQGPQFIFQYYREEENGRGNFPPRFSGLQFPNYSSELNVNALELDDSALYLCASSGGTGAYGYTFGSGTRLTVV.

CDR3 sequence (DNA): TGTGCCAGCAGTTCTAGCGGCTCAGATACGCAGTATTTT. Amino acid sequence: CASSSSGSDTQYF. The V gene is TRBV12-3 or TRBV12-4, the J gene TRBJ2-3; 7 nucleotides match TRBD2. This CDR3 comprises 13 residues. After removal of 4 bases from V and 4 bases from J, the junction contained 2 bases not matched to a gene.

DNA for the CDR3: TGTGCCAGTAGTAGGAGACAGGGAGTAAGCAATCAGCCCCAGCATTTT. Translation: CASSRRQGVSNQPQHF. The chain carries TRBV19 and TRBJ1-5; 7 bases agree with TRBD1. V lost 4 bases and J lost 1; bases outside the gene matches: 7. The CDR3 consists of 16 residues. The germline gives CDR1 LNHDA, CDR2 SQIVND (reference sequence).

The chain links TRBV2 to TRBJ1-2; D call uncertain. Germline CDR1 SNHLY, CDR2 FYNNEI. V dropped 7 bases and J dropped 3 bases, with 12 bases sitting between them. This CDR3 is 13 amino acids long. The DNA of the CDR3 is TGTGCCAGCACCCTAGAGGGAGACTATGGCTACACCTTC. Translated: CASTLEGDYGYTF.

The chain links TRBV24-1 to TRBJ1-4, with TRBD1 identical over 8 bases. In germline, CDR1 is KGHDR, CDR2 SFDVKD. The CDR3 runs 15 residues. The J segment lost 7 bases and the V segment lost 6 bases, leaving 9 bases of the junction unmatched. The CDR3 protein is CATSPGTGGGEKLFF. DNA for the CDR3: TGTGCCACCAGTCCCGGGACAGGCGGGGGTGAAAAACTGTTTTTT.

This clone was found once. The V gene is TRBV24-1, the J gene TRBJ1-5, with D hard to call. Trimming took 5 bases from V and 11 from J, leaving 12 bases between them. Germline CDR1 and CDR2: KGHDR and SFDVKD. This CDR3 spans 12 amino acids. The chain's CDR3 is CATSAGPKAQHF. For the CDR3, the DNA is TGTGCCACCAGTGCAGGTCCAAAGGCCCAGCATTTT.

V gene TRBV13 combines with J gene TRBJ2-7, with TRBD1 matching over 7 bases. CDR3 length: 15 residues. Germline V CDR1 and CDR2: PRHDT, FYEKMQ (reference sequence). J was trimmed by 6 bases and V by 1 base; bases with no gene match: 9. CDR3 region: CASSLADRVRSEQYF. For the CDR3, the DNA is TGTGCCAGCAGCTTAGCCGACAGGGTCCGGAGCGAGCAGTACTTC.

The sample holds one count of this clone. The V and J genes are TRBV7-9 and TRBJ1-4; TRBD1 aligns across 9 bases. V shed 10 bases, J shed 8 bases, and the junction held 8 bases outside the gene matches. The CDR3 has 13 residues. Germline assignment: CDR1 SEHNR and CDR2 FQNEAQ (reference sequence). Here the CDR3 reads CATPDRGMEKLFF. In nucleotides, the CDR3 is TGTGCCACCCCGGACAGGGGTATGGAAAAACTGTTTTTT.

This clone has just a few counts. In the same sample, other DNA sequences code for this CDR3. V is TRBV6-5 and J is TRBJ1-5, with D possibly matching TRBD1 (6 bases). Germline assignment: CDR1 MNHEY and CDR2 SVGAGI. The V and J ends lost 9 bases and 3 bases respectively, with 12 bases between them. The CDR3 runs 13 residues. The CDR3 bases are TGTGCCAGTAGACAGGTCAACAATCAGCCCCAGCATTTT. Protein: CASRQVNNQPQHF.

The chain uses TRBV7-2 and TRBJ2-3; 11 positions agree with TRBD2. CDR1 and CDR2 (germline): SGHTA, FQGNSA. J was trimmed by 7 bases and V by 5 bases; bases with no gene match: 5. This CDR3 has 14 amino acids. CDR3 loop: CASSLSGGANTQYF. DNA for the CDR3: TGTGCCAGCAGCCTTAGCGGGGGGGCGAATACGCAGTATTTT.

The chain is built from TRBV15 and TRBJ1-2; no reliable D call. The CDR3 sequence is 13 residues long. The ends were cut back, 0 bases at V and 3 bases at J, with 5 bases in the middle. Germline loops: CDR1 LNHNV, CDR2 YYDKDF (reference sequence). For the CDR3, the DNA is TGTGCCACCAGCAGAGAGGAGGACTATGGCTACACCTTC. Translation gives CATSREEDYGYTF.

The V call is TRBV2, the J call TRBJ2-4; perhaps TRBD1 as D (6 bases). Germline values: CDR1 SNHLY, CDR2 FYNNEI. This CDR3 contains 16 residues. V was cut by 6 bases and J by 2 bases, with 17 bases left in between. In nucleotides, the CDR3 is TGTGCCAGCAGCGGTAGGGGGATTCCCTCCAAAAACATTCAGTACTTC. It specifies CASSGRGIPSKNIQYF.

Here the CDR3 DNA reads TGTGCCAGCACCAGCAGCGTCAGGAGCGGGAGCTATAACGAGCAGTACTTC. It yields the protein CASTSSVRSGSYNEQYF. The V call is TRBV18, the J call TRBJ2-7; 8 bases match TRBD2. The CDR3 runs to 17 residues. CDR1 is KGHSH and CDR2 is LQKENI in the germline V gene. V was clipped by 8 bases and J by 5 bases; unmatched bases: 20.

The chain recombines TRBV28 with TRBJ1-2; no definite D call. This CDR3 is 14 amino acids long. CDR1 is MDHEN and CDR2 is SYDVKM in the germline V gene. V was cut by 2 bases and J by 4 bases, with 11 bases left in between. The DNA of the CDR3 is TGTGCCAGCAGTTTAGGGCAGAACCTCTATGGCTACACCTTC. This encodes CASSLGQNLYGYTF.

This clone was seen just once. The chain uses TRBV3-1 (or the pseudogene TRBV3-2) and TRBJ2-7; 8 bases are shared with TRBD2. This CDR3 comprises 16 residues. CDR1 is LGHDT and CDR2 is YNNKEL in the germline V gene (reference sequence). Germline trimming cut 5 bases from V and 0 bases from J; bases unmatched to any gene: 9. For the CDR3, the DNA is TGTGCCAGCAGCAAAGGTAGCGGGGTAGTCTCCTACGAGCAGTACTTC. Translating it yields CASSKGSGVVSYEQYF.